The sequence of this TCR beta chain was determined in a study of blood T cell repertoires in COVID-19. Assay: immunoSEQ multiplex PCR; the TCRdb copy retains only in-frame clones and omits some. This sample yields hundreds of thousands of clones, of which around 90% are seen a single time; 6% to 6.5% belongs to the top ten. Unmatched junction bases numbered 10, after V lost 3 bases and J lost 5 bases. Germline-derived CDR1 and CDR2 are MDHEN and SYDVKM. The CDR3 has 16 amino acids. The specimen was PBMCs or T cells enriched from blood (not recorded which). The chain employs TRBV28 and TRBJ2-1; 7 bases align to TRBD2. The sequence came from a woman between 40 and 50 years old who had recovered from COVID-19. For the CDR3, the DNA is TGTGCCAGCAGTTTGGGGGAGGGGTTTTCCCACAATGAGCAGTTCTTC. It is translated as CASSLGEGFSHNEQFF.